The rows below give T cell receptor beta chains drawn from one sample of a study of naive and memory T cell subsets. TCRdb reanalysed the UMI-ligation and nested PCR reads using MiXCR and keeps one entry per CDR3 protein. The table includes about 90,000 distinct CDR3 sequences, roughly 7.3% detected once. Sequences were obtained from central memory CD4+ T cells from blood. The receptors shown here come from a human donor in good health. Each CDR3 is given with its conserved first and last residue. D genes are given only for firm matches. Some rows mark clone size as missing; the rest say once, few, many or name a class of expanded clone.

TRBV30	many	NA	TRBJ2-6	TGTGCCTGGAGTGTCCCCGGGGCCAACGTCCTGACTTTC	CAWSVPGANVLTF
TRBV28	many	NA	TRBJ2-7	TGTGCCAGCAGTTTACCACAAGGTCCTAGCGAGCAGTACTTC	CASSLPQGPSEQYF
TRBV7-9	many	TRBD2	TRBJ2-5	TGTGCCAGCAGCCCCCCCCGACTAGCAGGACAAGAGACCCAGTACTTC	CASSPPRLAGQETQYF
TRBV28	medium-sized	TRBD1	TRBJ1-5	TGTGCCAGCAGTTTAACAGGGGCTAGCAATCAGCCCCAGCATTTT	CASSLTGASNQPQHF
TRBV7-2	many	NA	TRBJ2-3	TGTGCCAGCAGCCCCAGGGCAGATACGCAGTATTTT	CASSPRADTQYF
TRBV5-1	few	TRBD2	TRBJ2-1	TGCGCCAGCAGCTTGGAAGTCGGGAGGGCCCTTCGACTCAACAATGAGCAGTTCTTC	CASSLEVGRALRLNNEQFF
TRBV18	NA	NA	TRBJ2-1	TGTGCCAGCTCACCCCCTACAGGGGGGGGGGGGAATGAGCAGTTCTTC	CASSPPTGGGGNEQFF
TRBV29-1	few	NA	TRBJ2-1	TGCAGCGTTGAAGCCCGCGGCAGGGTAATTTACAATGAGCAGTTCTTC	CSVEARGRVIYNEQFF
TRBV3-1	NA	NA	TRBJ1-1	TGTGCCAGCAGCATGAAGGAAAACACTGAAGCTTTCTTT	CASSMKENTEAFF
TRBV7-6	many	TRBD2	TRBJ2-5	TGTGCCAGCAGTCCCGTAGCGGGAGTAAAAGAGACCCAGTACTTC	CASSPVAGVKETQYF
TRBV5-6	NA	NA	TRBJ1-3	TGTGCCAGCAGCTCAGACCGGCGCGGAAACACCATATATTTT	CASSSDRRGNTIYF
TRBV7-2	many	NA	TRBJ2-5	TGTGCCAGCAGCTTCTCCCGGCAAGAGACCCAGTACTTC	CASSFSRQETQYF
TRBV5-1	few	TRBD2	TRBJ2-7	TGCGCCAGCAGCTTGACAACGGCTAGCGGGGGCCCGGACGAGCAGTACTTC	CASSLTTASGGPDEQYF
TRBV10-3	NA	NA	TRBJ2-3	TGTGCCATCAGTGAGGTAGGAGATACGCAGTATTTT	CAISEVGDTQYF
TRBV21-1	NA	NA	TRBJ2-5	TGTGCCAGCAGCCCTAGGGGGCAGTCGGGAGAGACCCAGTACTTC	CASSPRGQSGETQYF
TRBV12-3/TRBV12-4	many	TRBD2	TRBJ2-1	TGTGCCAGCAGAAGGACTAGCGGGGGCACCTACAATGAGCAGTTCTTC	CASRRTSGGTYNEQFF
TRBV12-3/TRBV12-4	many	NA	TRBJ2-1	TGTGCCAGCAGTTTATTGGGGGACGGTACCTACAATGAGCAGTTCTTC	CASSLLGDGTYNEQFF
TRBV20-1	many	NA	TRBJ1-1	TGCAGTGCTAGAGATGGGGCGGACAGTTCCACTGAAGCTTTCTTT	CSARDGADSSTEAFF
TRBV7-3	many	TRBD2	TRBJ2-3	TGTGCCAGCAGCAAAATAGCGGGGGGCACAGATACGCAGTATTTT	CASSKIAGGTDTQYF
TRBV6-2/TRBV6-3	few	NA	TRBJ2-7	TGTGCCAGCAGTTACGGCAGACTCTCCTACGAGCAGTACTTC	CASSYGRLSYEQYF
TRBV20-1	many	TRBD1	TRBJ1-1	TGCAGTGCTAGAGACGGGCCAGGGGGCTTAGGGAACACTGAAGCTTTCTTT	CSARDGPGGLGNTEAFF
TRBV20-1	few	NA	TRBJ2-5	TGCAGTGCTAGAAGAGGGGTCGAGACCCAGTACTTC	CSARRGVETQYF
TRBV18	NA	NA	TRBJ1-4	TGTGCCAGCTCACCACCGGGGCCACCCCCCACAACTAATGAAAAACTGTTTTTT	CASSPPGPPPTTNEKLFF
TRBV9	few	NA	TRBJ1-1	TGTGCCAGCAGCGTCGACCCAGGGGAAAGGTTAAGTGAAGCTTTCTTT	CASSVDPGERLSEAFF
TRBV7-2	many	TRBD2	TRBJ2-1	TGTGCCAGCAGCTTAGGACTAGCGGTTTCCTACAATGAGCAGTTCTTC	CASSLGLAVSYNEQFF
TRBV18	few	NA	TRBJ2-7	TGTGCCAGCTCAACAGGGATCGGCGAGCAGTACTTC	CASSTGIGEQYF
TRBV27	many	TRBD1	TRBJ2-7	TGTGCCAGCAGTGCTCCGGGACAGAACTACGAGCAGTACTTC	CASSAPGQNYEQYF
TRBV7-6	many	NA	TRBJ2-2	TGTGCCAGCAAGTTGGAAAATGTGAACACCGGGGAGCTGTTTTTT	CASKLENVNTGELFF
TRBV29-1	few	TRBD2	TRBJ2-3	TGCAGCGTTGTGGGACTAGCGGAAAGGAAAAGCACAGATACGCAGTATTTT	CSVVGLAERKSTDTQYF
TRBV20-1	NA	TRBD1	TRBJ2-5	TGCAGTGCTCGGGACAGGATTGAGACCCAGTACTTC	CSARDRIETQYF
TRBV7-3	NA	TRBD2	TRBJ2-1	TGTGCCAGCAGCTTAAAAGCGGGGGGCCAGGGGGAGCAGTTCTTC	CASSLKAGGQGEQFF
TRBV7-2	many	NA	TRBJ1-4	TGTGCCAGCAGTACCAGCCCTAATGAAAAACTGTTTTTT	CASSTSPNEKLFF
TRBV27	few	TRBD1	TRBJ2-7	TGTGCCAGCAGTTTGACCATAGGACAGGGTACGTACGAGCAGTACTTC	CASSLTIGQGTYEQYF
TRBV18	many	NA	TRBJ1-4	TGTGCCAGCTCACCACAGGACGGGGCACGAGAAAAACTGTTTTTT	CASSPQDGAREKLFF
TRBV19	many	NA	TRBJ2-3	TGTGCCAGTAGTAGGTTGTCCACGATCACAGATACGCAGTATTTT	CASSRLSTITDTQYF
TRBV20-1	few	NA	TRBJ2-6	TGCAGTGCTAGGGGGTTGGTACAATCTGGGGCCAACGTCCTGACTTTC	CSARGLVQSGANVLTF
TRBV7-2	NA	TRBD2	TRBJ2-3	TGTGCCAGCAGCTTAGGACTAGCGGGAGGGCCCGGCACAGATACGCAGTATTTT	CASSLGLAGGPGTDTQYF